The clone carrying this T cell receptor (beta chain) was detected many times. Its antigen is currently unknown. This record belongs to a study of regulatory T cells in long-lasting Graves disease. Described time point: persistent/refractory GD, antithyroid drugs over 5 years with positive TRAb. PBMC-extracted RNA yielded the TCR library. In this cohort, patients came from an endocrinology department located in Xi'an, China. Each patient gave around 8.1 milliliters of EDTA-anticoagulated peripheral blood. Construction of TCR beta libraries relied on iRepertoire HTBI primers and on Arm-PCR targeting CDR3 regions. TCRdb re-derived calls from the multiplex PCR reads in MiXCR, one entry per CDR3 protein. The sample lists fewer than 600,000 distinct CDR3 sequences, around a fifth occurring once. Points from the study as a whole: Researchers reported studying only peripheral blood, not thyroid tissue.

There are 11 residues in the CDR3. Germline V lookup: CDR1 MDHEN, CDR2 SYDVKM. V lost 2 bases and J lost 4, with 2 bases in between. The chain has TRBV28 and TRBJ2-5; D gene uncertain. Sequenced material: peripheral blood mononuclear cells (PBMCs), taken when the disease was refractory, from a patient treated with antithyroid drugs. The receptor was derived from a female donor with Graves disease. CDR3 sequence (DNA): TGTGCCAGCAGTTTAATAGAGACCCAGTACTTC. Its protein is CASSLIETQYF.